The 21 T cell receptor beta chains listed next were all sequenced from one sample in a study of cytomegalovirus exposure and HLA in healthy donors. Both 60 Vbeta primers and 13 Jbeta primers went into the PCR. This table comes from immunoSEQ multiplex PCR, and its TCRdb copy is limited to in-frame clones, with some not included. The top ten clones hold around 0.89% of a sample with about 160,000 clones, 60% to 80% of them seen once. Source material: PBMCs. Receptors were obtained from a woman in her forties or fifties in good health and CMV-seropositive.

This clone was found once. The V call is TRBV5-3, the J call TRBJ2-1, with 10 bases lining up with TRBD1. TRBV5-3 is recorded as an ORF, its role being uncertain. V shed 9 bases, J shed 0 bases, and the junction held 18 bases outside the gene matches. The CDR3 extends over 19 amino acids. In DNA form, the CDR3 reads TGTGCCAAAAGGGGTACCAGGACAGGGGGATCTGTCTCCTACAATGAGCAGTTCTTC. Translated, it gives CAKRGTRTGGSVSYNEQFF.

This chain uses TRBV7-9 with TRBJ2-1; TRBD2 matches 13 bases. This CDR3 has 14 residues. Germline loops: CDR1 SEHNR, CDR2 FQNEAQ (reference sequence). The CDR3 protein is CAGGGTSGINEQFF. In DNA, the CDR3 is TGTGCGGGAGGGGGGACTAGCGGGATCAATGAGCAGTTCTTC.

The V and J genes are TRBV5-1 and TRBJ2-7; 10 bases map to TRBD2. The germline V gene has CDR1 SGHRS and CDR2 YFSETQ. Trimming removed 1 base from V and 0 bases from J; junction bases left unmatched: 10. This CDR3 region has 18 residues. DNA of the CDR3: TGCGCCAGCAGCTTGCCTAGCGGGGGCCATCCTAGCTCCTACGAGCAGTACTTC. This codes for CASSLPSGGHPSSYEQYF.

The chain links TRBV18 to TRBJ2-1, with a possible D match to TRBD1 (6 bases). Germline V gives CDR1 KGHSH, CDR2 LQKENI. The CDR3 is made up of 15 amino acids. V lost 6 bases, J lost 5 bases, and 17 bases lay in between. The CDR3, as DNA: TGTGCCAGCTCTTATACCGGGACATACCACAATGAGCAGTTCTTC. Encoded protein: CASSYTGTYHNEQFF.

This clone was seen more than once but under ten times. V gene TRBV20-1 combines with J gene TRBJ2-1, with D hard to call. Germline lookup yields CDR1 DFQATT and CDR2 SNEGSKA (reference sequence). The CDR3 extends over 11 amino acids. V was shortened by 0 bases and J by 12 bases, with 9 bases between the two germline ends. The CDR3 region has the DNA TGCAGTGCTAGAGATCTGGCGGCGCAGTTCTTC. It is translated as CSARDLAAQFF.

The chain joins TRBV7-9 to TRBJ1-2; 7 positions match TRBD1. V shed 0 bases and J 6 bases; nucleotides not matched to a gene: 16. The CDR3 spans 18 residues. Germline V lookup: CDR1 SEHNR, CDR2 FQNEAQ (reference sequence). CDR3: CASSLAWWDSYNLDGYTF. The CDR3 nucleotides are TGTGCCAGCAGCTTAGCTTGGTGGGACAGTTACAACTTGGATGGCTACACCTTC.

The chain couples TRBV9 to TRBJ2-1; unclear D gene. The CDR3 extends over 14 amino acids. V shed 1 base and J shed 5 bases, with 10 bases lying between them. The germline gives CDR1 SGDLS, CDR2 YYNGEE. The CDR3 nucleotides read TGTGCCAGCAGCGTAACGGTATCGAACAATGAGCAGTTCTTC. This gives the protein CASSVTVSNNEQFF.

This sequence joins TRBV10-3 and TRBJ2-3; the match to TRBD2 covers 7 bases. Per the germline V gene, CDR1 is ENHRY and CDR2 is SYGVKD. V dropped 4 bases and J dropped 0; count of bases not matched to a gene: 4. This CDR3 comprises 15 residues. CDR3 nucleotide sequence: TGTGCCATCAGTGGGTTGCGGGAGAGCACAGATACGCAGTATTTT. Translating gives CAISGLRESTDTQYF.

The rearrangement links TRBV11-2 to TRBJ2-3; D is possibly TRBD1 (5 bases). The CDR3 extends over 14 amino acids. V lost 6 bases and J lost 0, with 10 bases in between. Per germline, CDR1 SGHAT and CDR2 FQNNGV. The CDR3 sequence: CASSNPGSTDTQYF. For the CDR3, the DNA is TGTGCCAGCAGTAATCCAGGGAGCACAGATACGCAGTATTTT.

The chain employs TRBV14 and TRBJ2-3; 7 positions agree with TRBD2. The germline gives CDR1 SGHDN, CDR2 FVKESK. The V gene end was trimmed by 4 bases and the J gene end by 4 bases; junction bases not matched to a gene: 8. This CDR3 has 15 residues. The CDR3 nucleotides read TGTGCCAGCAGCCTCTCGACTAGCTGGGCAGATACGCAGTATTTT. Translated, it gives CASSLSTSWADTQYF.

The chain carries TRBV5-6 and TRBJ1-1; maybe TRBD1 (6 bases). CDR3 length: 13 amino acids. Per germline, CDR1 SGHDT and CDR2 YYEEEE. With 0 bases removed from V and 8 bases from J, the gap between germline ends came to 11 bases. This CDR3 reads CASSLGPGTEAFF. In nucleotides, the CDR3 is TGTGCCAGCAGCTTGGGGCCAGGGACAGAAGCTTTCTTT.

This chain joins TRBV30 and TRBJ1-2, with 8 bases identical to TRBD1. The length of the CDR3 is 15 residues. J gave up 4 bases and V 5 bases, and 12 bases lay outside the gene matches. CDR1 is GTSNPN, CDR2 SVGIG, per germline (reference sequence). The CDR3 bases are TGTGCCTGGCCCCCGCGGGACAGGCGCTTCTATGGCTACACCTTC. As protein: CAWPPRDRRFYGYTF. The full variable domain, completed using reference TRBV30 and TRBJ1-2, is SQTIHQWPATLVQPVGSPLSLECTVEGTSNPNLYWYRQAAGRGLQLLFYSVGIGQISSEVPQNLSASRPQDRQFILSSKKLLLSDSGFYLCAWPPRDRRFYGYTFGSGTRLTVV.

The V gene is TRBV19, the J gene TRBJ1-3; D gene ambiguous. Between the trimmed V and J ends, which lost 4 bases and 0 bases, there was a span of 4 bases. Germline V gene sequence: CDR1 LNHDA, CDR2 SQIVND (reference sequence). This CDR3 contains 13 residues. CDR3 DNA sequence: TGTGCCAGTAGTACCTACTCTGGAAACACCATATATTTT. It specifies CASSTYSGNTIYF.

The chain is built from TRBV7-9 and TRBJ1-5, with a tentative D call TRBD1 (6 bases). Per the germline V gene, CDR1 is SEHNR and CDR2 is FQNEAQ (reference sequence). Between the trimmed V and J ends, which lost 1 base and 0 bases, there was a span of 16 bases. CDR3 length: 18 amino acids. Here the CDR3 DNA reads TGTGCCAGCAGCTTAGGGGGGCAGGGGCTCTATAGCAATCAGCCCCAGCATTTT. Encoded protein: CASSLGGQGLYSNQPQHF.

The chain links TRBV19 to TRBJ1-4; D is unclear. The CDR3 loop spans 19 amino acids. In germline, CDR1 is LNHDA, CDR2 SQIVND (reference sequence). The V end lost 2 bases, the J end lost 11 bases, and 30 bases lay between the germline ends. DNA of the CDR3: TGTGCCAGTAGTATACGGAAGAGCGGAGGGATTCGGCCCGATCGTAAACTGTTTTTT. It specifies CASSIRKSGGIRPDRKLFF.

This chain connects TRBV6-6 to TRBJ2-5, with D maybe TRBD1 (5 bases). The germline V gene encodes CDR1 MNHNY and CDR2 SVGAGI (reference sequence). This CDR3 is 16 amino acids long. Trimming pared 0 bases from V and 0 bases from J, leaving 11 bases between. The CDR3 is CASSYSPRVHQETQYF. CDR3 bases: TGTGCCAGCAGTTACTCTCCCAGGGTACACCAAGAGACCCAGTACTTC.

V usage is TRBV28 and J usage is TRBJ1-4; D possibly corresponds to TRBD1 (5 bases). The CDR3 sequence is 14 residues long. Germline V gene sequence: CDR1 MDHEN, CDR2 SYDVKM. V was cut by 3 bases and J by 5 bases, with 10 bases left in between. The CDR3 nucleotides read TGTGCCAGCAGTTTCCGACAGCCGAATGAAAAACTGTTTTTT. It translates to CASSFRQPNEKLFF.

The chain is built from TRBV6-5 and TRBJ1-1; D possibly corresponds to TRBD1 (5 bases). Germline V gene lookup returns CDR1 MNHEY and CDR2 SVGAGI. V lost 5 bases, J lost 3 bases, and 7 bases lay in between. CDR3 length equals 12 residues. The CDR3 loop is CASSDRYTEAFF. The CDR3 nucleotides read TGTGCCAGCAGTGACAGATACACTGAAGCTTTCTTT.

This sequence joins TRBV19 and TRBJ1-1; 10 bases match TRBD1. The junction had 11 bases not matched to a gene; V was cut back by 7 bases and J by 6 bases. The CDR3 is made up of 15 amino acids. Per the germline V gene, CDR1 is LNHDA and CDR2 is SQIVND (reference sequence). In nucleotides, the CDR3 is TGTGCCAGTAATCACCCGGGACAGGGGAAGGCTGAAGCTTTCTTT. It encodes CASNHPGQGKAEAFF.

The rearrangement links TRBV6-5 to TRBJ2-7; 11 bases line up with TRBD2. This CDR3 contains 13 residues. Germline values: CDR1 MNHEY, CDR2 SVGAGI. Germline trimming cut 10 bases from V and 4 bases from J; bases unmatched to any gene: 6. The CDR3 loop is CATLAGGAYEQYF. CDR3 DNA sequence: TGTGCCACGCTAGCGGGGGGAGCATACGAGCAGTACTTC.

The V gene is TRBV11-1, the J gene TRBJ2-7; 8 bases line up with TRBD1. With V trimmed by 4 bases and J by 3 bases, 8 bases remained unmatched. The CDR3 runs to 15 residues. Germline loops: CDR1 SGHAT, CDR2 FQDESV (reference sequence). DNA for the CDR3: TGTGCCAGCAGCTCGAAAGACAGGGGAGTCTACGAGCAGTACTTC. Translating gives CASSSKDRGVYEQYF.